This TCR beta chain appears in the sequencing data of a study of Ad26.COV2.S vaccination and SARS-CoV-2 variants. Study-wide findings and caveats: Spike-specific TCR breadth was greater in vaccine than placebo recipients.

A note on this clone: Its antigen is unknown.

This CDR3 has 17 residues. V lost 1 base, J lost 2 bases, and 3 bases stayed unmatched. Germline CDR1 and CDR2: SGHVS and FQNEAQ. TCRdb's copy holds only in-frame clones and misses some; the assay was immunoSEQ multiplex PCR. Counted here are approximately 400,000 clones, approximately 90% occurring once; the ten biggest clones make up 3% to 4%. The sequence came from a human donor who had recovered from COVID-19. The chain recombines TRBV7-8 with TRBJ2-1; TRBD2 matches at 12 bases. The source material was peripheral blood, sampled after recovery from COVID-19. For the CDR3, the DNA is TGTGCCAGCAGCTTAGGTCGACTAGCGGGAGCCTACAATGAGCAGTTCTTC. Its protein is CASSLGRLAGAYNEQFF.